The clone carrying this T cell receptor (beta chain) is a singleton in its sample. Repertoires were generated with immunoSEQ multiplex PCR, while TCRdb's copy carries only in-frame clones and drops some. Among 85,000 to 100,000 clones listed, 95% were seen once. CDR1 is MDHEN, CDR2 SYDVKM, per germline. The CDR3 is made up of 15 amino acids. J was trimmed by 6 bases and V by 7 bases; bases with no gene match: 13. The sample belongs to a study of technical replicates of blood from four donors. The chain couples TRBV28 to TRBJ2-7; 9 bases map to TRBD2. Sequencing input: T cells isolated from PBMCs. This sequence was found in a human donor in good health. The CDR3 reads CASTSPSSGVFEQYF. The CDR3 DNA sequence: TGTGCCAGCACCTCTCCCTCTAGCGGGGTCTTCGAGCAGTACTTC.